This T cell receptor beta chain was sequenced during a study of CD8+CD57+ T cells in acquired aplastic anemia. General study points: Comparison of patients with controls identified 25 to 35 shared CD8+ CDR3 sequences.

The use of genomic DNA as template underpinned the TCR beta VDJ and CDR3 profiling. TCRdb used MiXCR to reprocess the reads, holding one entry per CDR3 protein. The sample consists of about 120,000 distinct CDR3 sequences, approximately 40% of them appearing once. Patients included in sequencing had previously demonstrated CD8+CD57+ cell expansion by flow cytometry. This clonotype was counted between two and nine times. Its matching antigen is unknown. Germline trimming cut 3 bases from V and 2 bases from J; bases unmatched to any gene: 10. CDR1 and CDR2 from the germline V gene are SQVTM and ANQGSEA. This CDR3 comprises 15 residues.

The source is a human donor with aplastic anemia. The specimen sequenced was sorted CD4+, CD8+, or CD8+CD57+ T cells (not recorded which) from PBMCs. The V gene is TRBV29-1, the J gene TRBJ2-7; 7 positions agree with TRBD1. The CDR3 region is CSVEDDRVTTYEQYF. In DNA form, the CDR3 reads TGCAGCGTTGAGGATGACAGGGTAACCACCTACGAGCAGTACTTC.